The 2 T cell receptor beta chains below all came from one sample that was sequenced in a study of identical twins. In TCRdb, the 5' RACE reads were re-called with MiXCR into one record per CDR3 protein. The table shows hundreds of thousands of distinct CDR3 sequences, with 8.5% to 9% occurring only once. The sample also formed part of further work on yellow fever vaccine responses in identical twins.

Sequencing used PBMCs. These receptors all stem from a woman in her late teens or twenties in good health.

This clonotype was counted between two and nine times. This chain joins TRBV20-1 and TRBJ2-3; 14 nucleotides match TRBD2. Germline-derived CDR1 and CDR2 are DFQATT and SNEGSKA (reference sequence). Trimming removed 5 bases from V and 7 bases from J; junction bases left unmatched: 17. The CDR3 loop spans 18 amino acids. CDR3 in DNA: TGCAGTGCTGTCCCAATTCCGGGACTAGCGGGAGAGGTGTATACGCAGTATTTT. Translated, it gives CSAVPIPGLAGEVYTQYF.

CDR3 residues: CASSDQTGGRETQYF. The CDR3 coding sequence is TGTGCCAGCAGCGACCAGACAGGGGGCCGAGAGACCCAGTACTTC. The chain couples TRBV2 to TRBJ2-5; 10 nucleotides align to TRBD1. The CDR3 covers 15 residues. Germline V gene sequence: CDR1 SNHLY, CDR2 FYNNEI. Unmatched junction bases numbered 8, after V lost 6 bases and J lost 4 bases.